This is a list of T cell receptor beta chains from one sample in a study of blood T cell repertoires in COVID-19. Assay used: immunoSEQ multiplex PCR; TCRdb lists only in-frame clones, some missing. The sample has 230,000 or so clones; 65% to 90% are singletons. Sequencing was carried out using peripheral blood. The receptors shown here come from a woman aged 40 to 50 who had recovered from COVID-19. The CDR3 runs from the conserved cysteine through the conserved F or W. D genes are given only for firm matches. Expanded clones are given a class, and other clones once, few, many or no size at all.

size,D,V,J,CDR3,DNA
once,TRBD1,TRBV5-6,TRBJ1-2,CASSFRQGASLYGYTF,TGTGCCAGCAGCTTCCGACAGGGGGCATCCCTCTATGGCTACACCTTC
.,.,TRBV7-2,TRBJ2-1,CASSARPGSYNEQFF,TGTGCCAGCAGCGCCCGACCGGGCTCCTACAATGAGCAGTTCTTC
.,TRBD1,TRBV11-3,TRBJ1-2,CASSLKQGANYGYTF,TGTGCCAGCAGCTTAAAACAGGGGGCGAACTATGGCTACACCTTC
.,TRBD1,TRBV11-3,TRBJ2-7,CASSLGQGFSYEQYF,TGTGCCAGCAGTCTGGGACAGGGCTTCTCCTACGAGCAGTACTTC
.,TRBD2,TRBV5-4,TRBJ2-5,CASSSRGEYQETQYF,TGTGCCAGCAGCTCGCGGGGGGAGTACCAAGAGACCCAGTACTTC
few,TRBD1,TRBV7-2,TRBJ1-2,CASSFMSGQGNYGYTF,TGTGCCAGCAGCTTCATGTCGGGACAGGGAAACTATGGCTACACCTTC
.,.,TRBV7-2,TRBJ1-2,CAIGWQGANYGYTF,TGTGCCATCGGCTGGCAGGGCGCTAACTATGGCTACACCTTC
.,TRBD2,TRBV7-8,TRBJ2-3,CASSLIASLAGGPTDTQYF,TGTGCCAGCAGCTTAATTGCGTCCCTAGCGGGGGGGCCTACGGATACGCAGTATTTT
.,.,TRBV7-2,TRBJ1-1,CASSFTGQENTEAFF,TGTGCCAGCAGCTTCACAGGGCAGGAGAACACTGAAGCTTTCTTT
.,.,TRBV7-9,TRBJ1-5,CASSAYSNQPQHF,TGTGCCAGCAGCGCGTATAGCAATCAGCCCCAGCATTTT
.,TRBD1,TRBV7-2,TRBJ2-7,CASSPTGGGLREQYF,TGTGCCAGCAGCCCGACAGGGGGCGGGTTACGCGAGCAGTACTTC
.,TRBD1,TRBV19,TRBJ1-2,CASSMGQGDYGYTF,TGTGCCAGTAGTATGGGACAGGGGGACTATGGCTACACCTTC
.,.,TRBV7-8,TRBJ1-1,CASSLVGGDTEAFF,TGTGCCAGCAGCTTGGTAGGGGGGGACACTGAAGCTTTCTTT
.,TRBD1,TRBV18,TRBJ2-7,CASSPPTGGSFYEQYF,TGTGCCAGCTCACCACCCACAGGGGGTTCTTTCTACGAGCAGTACTTC
.,.,TRBV4-3,TRBJ1-5,CASSQDSAGDQPQHF,TGCGCCAGCAGCCAAGATTCGGCGGGGGATCAGCCCCAGCATTTT
.,.,TRBV7-2,TRBJ2-7,CASSLAGGREQYF,TGTGCCAGCAGCTTAGCGGGGGGGCGTGAGCAGTACTTC
.,.,TRBV6-2/TRBV6-3,TRBJ2-5,CASSYSQGQETQYF,TGTGCCAGCAGTTACTCGCAGGGGCAGGAGACCCAGTACTTC
.,.,TRBV3-1/TRBV3-2,TRBJ1-4,CASSQVSGGLNEKLFF,TGTGCCAGCAGCCAAGTGTCCGGAGGCCTTAATGAAAAACTGTTTTTT
.,TRBD1,TRBV7-2,TRBJ1-4,CASSSRTGEYEKLFF,TGTGCCAGCAGCTCGAGAACAGGGGAATACGAAAAACTGTTTTTT
.,.,TRBV5-1,TRBJ1-2,CASSLAGGWGEGYTF,TGCGCCAGCAGCTTGGCTGGTGGGTGGGGCGAGGGCTACACCTTC
.,TRBD1,TRBV3-1/TRBV3-2,TRBJ1-5,CASSQGTGGSQPQHF,TGTGCCAGCAGCCAAGGGACAGGGGGCTCTCAGCCCCAGCATTTT
once,TRBD1,TRBV19,TRBJ2-1,CATGQGSNEQFF,TGTGCCACGGGACAGGGTTCCAATGAGCAGTTCTTC
.,.,TRBV5-1,TRBJ1-2,CASSSNYGYTF,TGCGCCAGCAGCTCGAACTATGGCTACACCTTC
.,TRBD1,TRBV11-3,TRBJ2-5,CASRARGYQETQYF,TGTGCCAGCCGTGCCAGGGGGTACCAAGAGACCCAGTACTTC
few,TRBD2,TRBV4-3,TRBJ2-2,CASSQEASGTPGELFF,TGCGCCAGCAGCCAAGAGGCTAGCGGGACACCCGGGGAGCTGTTTTTT
few,.,TRBV15,TRBJ1-1,CATSRLGSNTEAFF,TGTGCCACCAGCAGGCTGGGTAGCAACACTGAAGCTTTCTTT
few,.,TRBV5-1,TRBJ1-2,CASSPQGEDYGYTF,TGCGCCAGCAGCCCGCAGGGTGAAGACTATGGCTACACCTTC